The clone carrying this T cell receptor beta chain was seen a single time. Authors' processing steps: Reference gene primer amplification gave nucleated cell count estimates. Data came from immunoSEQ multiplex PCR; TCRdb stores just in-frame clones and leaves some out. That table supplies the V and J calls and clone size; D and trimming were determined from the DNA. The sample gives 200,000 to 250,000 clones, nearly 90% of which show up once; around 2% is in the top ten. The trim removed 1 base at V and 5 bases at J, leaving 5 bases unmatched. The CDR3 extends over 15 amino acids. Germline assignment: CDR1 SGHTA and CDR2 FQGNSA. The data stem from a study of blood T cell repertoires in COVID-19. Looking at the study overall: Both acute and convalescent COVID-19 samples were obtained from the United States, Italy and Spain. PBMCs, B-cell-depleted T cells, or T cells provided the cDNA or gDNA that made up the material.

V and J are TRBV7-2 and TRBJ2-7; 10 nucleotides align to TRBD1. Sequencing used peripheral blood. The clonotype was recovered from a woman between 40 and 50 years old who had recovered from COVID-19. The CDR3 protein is CASSLGQDRGDEQYF. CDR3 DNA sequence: TGTGCCAGCAGCTTAGGCCAGGACAGGGGGGACGAGCAGTACTTC. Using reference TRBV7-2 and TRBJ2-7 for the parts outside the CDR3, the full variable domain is GAGVSQSPSNKVTEKGKDVELRCDPISGHTALYWYRQSLGQGLEFLIYFQGNSAPDKSGLPSDRFSAERTGGSVSTLTIQRTQQEDSAVYLCASSLGQDRGDEQYFGPGTRLTVT.